This TCR beta chain is drawn from a study of early T cells in non-severe SARS-CoV-2 infection. On the study more broadly: The input, bulk RNA from unsorted whole blood, was sequenced, and chains were unpaired. Overall study results and limits: VDJdb-based matching was biased toward anti-spike CD8 responses and missed private and CD4 specificities.

CDR3 length equals 15 residues. Germline CDR1 reads SGHNT; CDR2 reads YYREEE (reference sequence). V was clipped by 3 bases and J by 0 bases, with 11 bases between them. Points on this clonotype: Its matching antigen is unknown.

As part of library construction, unique molecular identifiers were attached to individual cDNA molecules. From the 5' RACE reads, TCRdb called clonotypes with MiXCR, one entry per CDR3 protein. Seen here are some 82,000 distinct CDR3 sequences, 5.5% to 7.5% observed once, and the top ten hold about 7.8%. The clonotype was recovered from an adult who was a healthcare worker with PCR-confirmed SARS-CoV-2 infection or an uninfected control (not recorded which). The V and J genes are TRBV5-4 and TRBJ2-3, with D perhaps matching TRBD1 (5 bases). Sequenced input: whole blood. The CDR3 loop is CASSSRQTSTDTQYF. The CDR3 DNA sequence: TGTGCCAGCAGCTCAAGACAGACTAGCACAGATACGCAGTATTTT.